The clone carrying this T cell receptor beta chain was counted ten times or more. The sample is drawn from a study of blood T cells in healthy people across ages. Trimming stripped 0 bases from V and 4 bases from J, with 9 bases between. The CDR3 is 14 residues long. Germline assignment: CDR1 SGHRS and CDR2 YFSETQ. Alongside a J-beta primer mix, a sample-barcoded 5' primer served in a second PCR lasting about 7 to 12 cycles. TCRdb independently ran MiXCR on the 5' RACE reads; one entry per CDR3 protein. The sample lists fewer than 1,000,000 distinct CDR3 sequences, 35% to 60% seen once, with 15% to 20% in the top ten.

The gene calls are TRBV5-1 and TRBJ2-3, with D possibly being TRBD2 (6 bases). This receptor was obtained from a man aged 80 or over in good health. The material sequenced was blood. In nucleotides, the CDR3 is TGCGCCAGCAGCTTGGGACTAGTCGCAGATACGCAGTATTTT. The encoded protein is CASSLGLVADTQYF.